The next 30 T cell receptor beta chains were all read from a single sample in a study of cytomegalovirus exposure and HLA in healthy donors. With 60 Vbeta and 13 Jbeta primers, the PCR was carried out. Here immunoSEQ multiplex PCR was the method, and the copy in TCRdb shows in-frame clones only, minus some. The sample lists some 180,000 clones; 77% were seen once. Sequencing was carried out using PBMCs. The receptor set was obtained from a woman aged 55-69 years in good health and CMV-seropositive.

The chain is built from TRBV9 and TRBJ2-2; the D is unclear. The CDR3 totals 14 residues. CDR1 is SGDLS, CDR2 YYNGEE, per germline. V lost 0 bases and J 6 bases, leaving 9 bases between the germline ends. CDR3 nucleotide sequence: TGTGCCAGCAGCGTAGCAGTTTCCCCCGGGGAGCTGTTTTTT. This sequence encodes CASSVAVSPGELFF.

CDR3 DNA: TGTGCCAGCAGGCCTGACAGGGGAAGCACAGATACGCAGTATTTT. Amino acid sequence: CASRPDRGSTDTQYF. The chain links TRBV7-9 to TRBJ2-3; 8 bases are shared with TRBD1. The ends lost 6 bases at V and 0 bases at J; junction bases unmatched: 5. There are 15 residues in the CDR3. The germline V gene encodes CDR1 SEHNR and CDR2 FQNEAQ (reference sequence).

V and J are TRBV4-3 and TRBJ2-5; 14 bases fit TRBD2. Germline V gene data show CDR1 as LGHNA and CDR2 as YSLEER. The CDR3 totals 17 residues. Germline trimming cut 3 bases from V and 4 bases from J; bases unmatched to any gene: 7. CDR3 bases: TGCGCCAGCAGCCATGGACTAGCGGGGGGCGAGGGAGAGACCCAGTACTTC. It codes for CASSHGLAGGEGETQYF.

This CDR3 reads CASSPKGAGETQYF. DNA for the CDR3: TGTGCCAGCAGCCCTAAAGGAGCTGGGGAGACCCAGTACTTC. The chain employs TRBV9 and TRBJ2-5; D not resolved. V lost 4 bases and J lost 5, with 15 bases in between. CDR1 is SGDLS and CDR2 is YYNGEE in the germline V gene. This CDR3 is 14 amino acids long. The variable domain in full, with the rest retrieved from reference TRBV9 and TRBJ2-5, is DSGVTQTPKHLITATGQRVTLRCSPRSGDLSVYWYQQSLDQGLQFLIQYYNGEERAKGNILERFSAQQFPDLHSELNLSSLELGDSALYFCASSPKGAGETQYFGPGTRLLVL.

The J gene is TRBJ2-2, the V gene TRBV30, with D possibly TRBD1 on 6 matching bases. V was pared by 4 bases and J by 4 bases, with 7 bases between. The CDR3 totals 12 residues. Germline V gene sequence: CDR1 GTSNPN, CDR2 SVGIG (reference sequence). The CDR3 loop reads CAWTRGTGELFF. In DNA, the CDR3 is TGTGCCTGGACCAGGGGCACCGGGGAGCTGTTTTTT.

The chain joins TRBV6-1 to TRBJ2-7, with D tentatively TRBD1 (5 bases). The length of the CDR3 is 14 residues. Germline CDR1 reads MNHNS; CDR2 reads SASEGT. Trimming removed 1 base from V and 2 bases from J, with 9 bases in between. In DNA, the CDR3 is TGTGCCAGCAGTGAAGTGACAGCAGCCTACGAGCAGTACTTC. It specifies CASSEVTAAYEQYF.

The V call is TRBV27, the J call TRBJ2-1; no firm D call. The CDR3 runs to 16 residues. The germline gives CDR1 MNHEY, CDR2 SMNVEV (reference sequence). The ends were cut back, 7 bases at V and 6 bases at J, with 22 bases in the middle. The CDR3 reads CASTPQADRFGNEQFF. CDR3 coding DNA: TGTGCCAGCACGCCCCAGGCAGATCGTTTTGGCAATGAGCAGTTCTTC.

The chain links TRBV6-5 to TRBJ1-1; no firm D call. The CDR3 length is 14 residues. The V end lost 0 bases, the J end lost 6 bases, and 11 bases lay between the germline ends. Germline assignment: CDR1 MNHEY and CDR2 SVGAGI. CDR3 in amino acids: CASSYSNLQPEAFF. The CDR3 nucleotides are TGTGCCAGCAGTTACTCGAACCTACAGCCTGAAGCTTTCTTT.

The rearrangement links TRBV28 to TRBJ2-3, with 9 positions matching TRBD1. The CDR3 has 15 residues. CDR1 MDHEN and CDR2 SYDVKM come from the germline V gene. J was trimmed by 5 bases and V by 4 bases; bases with no gene match: 7. The DNA of the CDR3 is TGTGCCAGCAGTTCTGCGGACAGGGGAGTAGATACGCAGTATTTT. Amino acids: CASSSADRGVDTQYF.

The chain links TRBV7-6 to TRBJ2-7; 9 bases align to TRBD2. Germline trimming cut 6 bases from V and 6 bases from J; bases unmatched to any gene: 9. CDR1 SGHVS and CDR2 FNYEAQ come from the germline V gene. There are 14 residues in the CDR3. CDR3 in amino acids: CASRVSSGIGEQYF. In nucleotides, the CDR3 is TGTGCCAGCAGGGTTTCTAGCGGGATAGGCGAGCAGTACTTC.

The V call is TRBV28, the J call TRBJ1-2, with D unclear. There are 11 residues in the CDR3. V lost 9 bases and J 4 bases, leaving 9 bases between the germline ends. Germline V gene sequence: CDR1 MDHEN, CDR2 SYDVKM. The CDR3: CASYRGYGYTF. For the CDR3, the DNA is TGTGCCAGTTACCGAGGCTATGGCTACACCTTC.

This chain connects TRBV15 to TRBJ1-4, with 7 bases that match TRBD1. The ends lost 0 bases at V and 8 bases at J; junction bases unmatched: 15. The CDR3 extends over 18 amino acids. Germline V gene sequence: CDR1 LNHNV, CDR2 YYDKDF (reference sequence). The CDR3 spells CATSRDRQGSAINEKLFF. For the CDR3, the DNA is TGTGCCACCAGCAGAGACCGACAGGGATCGGCCATTAACGAAAAACTGTTTTTT.

The V gene is TRBV10-3, the J gene TRBJ1-5; 11 bases are shared with TRBD1. Trimming removed 5 bases from V and 1 base from J; junction bases left unmatched: 1. The germline CDR1 and CDR2 sequences are ENHRY and SYGVKD. This CDR3 comprises 15 residues. For the CDR3, the DNA is TGTGCCATCAGTTGGGACAGGGGGAGCAATCAGCCCCAGCATTTT. This sequence encodes CAISWDRGSNQPQHF.

The J gene is TRBJ2-7, the V gene TRBV2, with D unresolved. The CDR3 consists of 10 residues. The V gene lost 8 bases and the J gene lost 7 bases, with 9 bases spanning the gap. Germline V lookup: CDR1 SNHLY, CDR2 FYNNEI. The CDR3 DNA reads as TGTGCCAGCTTAATCCGGGAGCAGTACTTC. It is translated as CASLIREQYF.

The chain couples TRBV7-6 to TRBJ2-2; weak D call: TRBD1 (5 bases). V lost 2 bases to trimming and J lost 5 bases, with 9 bases between them. There are 14 residues in the CDR3. The germline V gene encodes CDR1 SGHVS and CDR2 FNYEAQ. CDR3 protein: CASSLSGLTGELFF. The CDR3 region has the DNA TGTGCCAGCAGCTTATCAGGGCTAACCGGGGAGCTGTTTTTT.

The chain has TRBV5-1 and TRBJ2-7; 7 bases line up with TRBD1. The length of the CDR3 is 14 residues. The V gene end was trimmed by 5 bases and the J gene end by 2 bases; junction bases not matched to a gene: 7. Germline values: CDR1 SGHRS, CDR2 YFSETQ. The CDR3 reads CASRAGTETYEQYF. DNA for the CDR3: TGCGCCAGCAGGGCCGGGACAGAGACCTACGAGCAGTACTTC.

This clone was observed a few times. The chain joins TRBV5-1 to TRBJ2-5, with D possibly matching TRBD1 (6 bases). The germline V and J ends were trimmed by 3 bases and 4 bases, with 22 bases remaining between them. Germline CDR1 is SGHRS and CDR2 is YFSETQ. The CDR3 contains 17 residues. The CDR3 loop is CASSSPGQAKQTETQYF. The CDR3 bases are TGCGCCAGCAGCTCTCCGGGACAAGCCAAACAAACAGAGACCCAGTACTTC.

This chain connects TRBV7-2 to TRBJ2-5; 13 positions agree with TRBD2. This CDR3 contains 16 residues. CDR1 SGHTA and CDR2 FQGNSA come from the germline V gene. V dropped 5 bases and J dropped 2; count of bases not matched to a gene: 5. This CDR3 is CASSRGLAGYQETQYF. CDR3 DNA sequence: TGTGCCAGCAGCCGGGGACTAGCGGGATATCAAGAGACCCAGTACTTC.

V is TRBV28 and J is TRBJ1-5, with a weak D call TRBD1 (6 bases). The CDR3 consists of 16 residues. V lost 6 bases and J 0 bases, leaving 15 bases between the germline ends. The germline CDR1 and CDR2 sequences are MDHEN and SYDVKM. CDR3 nucleotide sequence: TGTGCCAGCAGCCTAGGGGGGGAGGGTAGCAATCAGCCCCAGCATTTT. This gives the protein CASSLGGEGSNQPQHF.

This chain uses TRBV9 with TRBJ1-4; 7 bases align to TRBD1. The CDR3 length is 15 residues. V lost 4 bases, J lost 8 bases, and 11 bases stayed unmatched. Germline CDR1 and CDR2: SGDLS and YYNGEE. Written as DNA, the CDR3 is TGTGCCAGCAGCCCCCAGACAGGGCCTGGAGAAAAACTGTTTTTT. Translation gives CASSPQTGPGEKLFF.

This sequence joins TRBV4-2 and TRBJ1-6, with a possible D match to TRBD1 (5 bases). The CDR3 length is 16 residues. The V gene's germline CDR1 is LGHNA and CDR2 YNFKEQ. Trimming pared 0 bases from V and 2 bases from J, leaving 8 bases between. The CDR3 spells CASSQEGQPYNSPLHF. The CDR3 DNA is TGTGCCAGCAGCCAAGAGGGGCAACCCTATAATTCACCCCTCCACTTT.

This clone was observed a few times. The gene calls are TRBV28 and TRBJ2-7; D remains ambiguous. This CDR3 has 13 amino acids. Trimming took 7 bases from V and 0 from J, leaving 10 bases between them. Per germline, CDR1 MDHEN and CDR2 SYDVKM. The DNA of the CDR3 is TGTGCCAGCACAATCGATAGCTCCTACGAGCAGTACTTC. It translates to CASTIDSSYEQYF.

V usage is TRBV7-9 and J usage is TRBJ2-1; 7 positions match TRBD2. Germline V lookup: CDR1 SEHNR, CDR2 FQNEAQ (reference sequence). V gave up 1 base and J gave up 3 bases; unmatched junction bases: 3. The CDR3 is 15 amino acids. In DNA form, the CDR3 reads TGTGCCAGCAGCTTAGGGACTAGAGTCTACAATGAGCAGTTCTTC. Protein product: CASSLGTRVYNEQFF.

The V gene is TRBV4-2, the J gene TRBJ2-1; tentative D call: TRBD2 (6 bases). The V end lost 4 bases, the J end lost 8 bases, and 12 bases lay between the germline ends. In germline, CDR1 is LGHNA, CDR2 YNFKEQ. The CDR3 has 13 amino acids. The DNA for the CDR3 is TGTGCCAGCAGCCCCGGACTACCCTATGAGCAGTTCTTC. Translated: CASSPGLPYEQFF.

V is TRBV10-3 and J is TRBJ2-1; TRBD2 aligns across 9 bases. The germline CDR1 and CDR2 sequences are ENHRY and SYGVKD. V trimming: 5 bases; J trimming: 6 bases; junction bases outside the gene matches: 8. This CDR3 has 15 amino acids. The CDR3 reads CAISRVAGVVNEQFF. The CDR3 nucleotides are TGTGCCATCAGTCGAGTAGCGGGAGTAGTCAATGAGCAGTTCTTC.

The V gene is TRBV5-6, the J gene TRBJ2-1, with D perhaps TRBD1 (5 bases). Germline V CDR1 and CDR2: SGHDT, YYEEEE. CDR3 size: 14 residues. V was cut by 4 bases and J by 4 bases, with 12 bases left in between. CDR3: CASSGLRDYNEQFF. CDR3 sequence (DNA): TGTGCCAGCAGCGGTCTCAGGGATTACAATGAGCAGTTCTTC.

The CDR3 here is CASSPPVHTEAFF. CDR3 nucleotides: TGTGCCAGCAGCCCCCCCGTCCACACTGAAGCTTTCTTT. The V gene is TRBV28, the J gene TRBJ1-1, with D uncertain. The germline CDR1 and CDR2 sequences are MDHEN and SYDVKM. The CDR3 runs 13 residues. The ends were cut back, 6 bases at V and 3 bases at J, with 11 bases in the middle.

This chain connects TRBV6-1 to TRBJ2-7; D remains unclear. This CDR3 has 15 amino acids. Per the germline V gene, CDR1 is MNHNS and CDR2 is SASEGT. Trimming cost V 7 bases and J 2 bases, with 18 bases left between them. Here the CDR3 reads CASTRRGSHTYEQYF. The CDR3 DNA follows: TGTGCCAGCACCAGACGAGGATCCCACACCTACGAGCAGTACTTC.

This clone was seen a handful of times. This chain connects TRBV7-9 to TRBJ2-7; the match to TRBD2 covers 11 bases. Germline assignment: CDR1 SEHNR and CDR2 FQNEAQ (reference sequence). Trimming took 1 base from V and 1 from J; bases not matched to a gene: 9. This CDR3 has 18 residues. The CDR3 DNA follows: TGTGCCAGCAGCTTAGGTGGATTAGCGGGAGGGTTGTCCTACGAGCAGTACTTC. This translates into CASSLGGLAGGLSYEQYF.

The chain uses TRBV2 and TRBJ2-3, with a weak D call TRBD1 (5 bases). Trimming cost V 7 bases and J 4 bases, with 12 bases left between them. This CDR3 is built from 13 residues. CDR1 is SNHLY, CDR2 FYNNEI, per germline. Here the CDR3 DNA reads TGTGCCAGCACCTTAGGGGAAGCAGATACGCAGTATTTT. Its protein is CASTLGEADTQYF.